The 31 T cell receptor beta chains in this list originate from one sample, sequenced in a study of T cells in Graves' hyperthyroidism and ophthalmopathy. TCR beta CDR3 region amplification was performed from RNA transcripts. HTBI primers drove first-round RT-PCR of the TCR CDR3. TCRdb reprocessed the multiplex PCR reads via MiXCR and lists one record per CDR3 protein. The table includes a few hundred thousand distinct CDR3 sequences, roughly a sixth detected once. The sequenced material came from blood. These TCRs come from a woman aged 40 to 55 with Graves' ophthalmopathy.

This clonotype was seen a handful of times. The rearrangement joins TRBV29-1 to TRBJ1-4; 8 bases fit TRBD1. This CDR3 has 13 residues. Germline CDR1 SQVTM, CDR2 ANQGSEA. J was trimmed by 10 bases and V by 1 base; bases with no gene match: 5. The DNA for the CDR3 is TGCAGCGTTGAAGGGACAGGGCGGGGAAAACTGTTTTTT. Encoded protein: CSVEGTGRGKLFF.

DNA for the CDR3: TGCGCCAGCAGCCAACCCAGGGAAGTAACCTATAATTCACCCCTCCACTTT. Protein: CASSQPREVTYNSPLHF. V is TRBV4-1 and J is TRBJ1-6; maybe TRBD1 (5 bases). Germline CDR1 and CDR2: MGHRA and YSYEKL. V shed 2 bases and J shed 2 bases, with 13 bases lying between them. The CDR3 has 17 amino acids.

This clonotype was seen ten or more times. CDR3: CASSPSRDRSYEQYF. The CDR3 region has the DNA TGTGCCAGCTCACCATCCCGGGACAGATCCTACGAGCAGTACTTC. This chain connects TRBV18 to TRBJ2-7, with 7 nucleotides matching TRBD1. Germline V gives CDR1 KGHSH, CDR2 LQKENI. This CDR3 is built from 15 residues. V shed 2 bases and J 1 base; nucleotides not matched to a gene: 5. Drawing the rest from reference TRBV18 and TRBJ2-7, the complete variable domain is NAGVMQNPRHLVRRRGQEARLRCSPMKGHSHVYWYRQLPEEGLKFMVYLQKENIIDESGMPKERFSAEFPKEGPSILRIQQVVRGDSAAYFCASSPSRDRSYEQYFGPGTRLTVT.

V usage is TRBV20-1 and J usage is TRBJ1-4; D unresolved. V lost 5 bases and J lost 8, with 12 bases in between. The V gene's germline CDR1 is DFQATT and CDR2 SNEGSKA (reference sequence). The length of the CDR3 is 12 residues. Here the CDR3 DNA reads TGCAGTGCTCTAACGACACCAGAAAAACTGTTTTTT. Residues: CSALTTPEKLFF.

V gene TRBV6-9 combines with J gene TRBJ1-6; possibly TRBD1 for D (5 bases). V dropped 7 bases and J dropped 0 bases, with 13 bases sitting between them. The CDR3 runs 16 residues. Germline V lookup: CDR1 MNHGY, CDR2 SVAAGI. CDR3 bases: TGTGCCAGCAAAGTCAGGGTGAGCTCCTATAATTCACCCCTCCACTTT. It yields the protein CASKVRVSSYNSPLHF.

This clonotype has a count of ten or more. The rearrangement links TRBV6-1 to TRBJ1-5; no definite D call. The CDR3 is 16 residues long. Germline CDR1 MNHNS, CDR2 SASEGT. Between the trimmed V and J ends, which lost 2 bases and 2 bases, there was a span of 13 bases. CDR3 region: CASSEHAFGGNQPQHF. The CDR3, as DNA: TGTGCCAGCAGTGAACATGCCTTTGGGGGCAATCAGCCCCAGCATTTT.

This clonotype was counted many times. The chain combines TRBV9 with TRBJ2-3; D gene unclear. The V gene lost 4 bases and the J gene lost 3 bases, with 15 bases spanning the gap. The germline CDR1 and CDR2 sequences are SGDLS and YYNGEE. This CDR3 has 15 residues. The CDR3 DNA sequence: TGTGCCAGCAGCCTTGGGATCCTCGGGACAGATACGCAGTATTTT. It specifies CASSLGILGTDTQYF.

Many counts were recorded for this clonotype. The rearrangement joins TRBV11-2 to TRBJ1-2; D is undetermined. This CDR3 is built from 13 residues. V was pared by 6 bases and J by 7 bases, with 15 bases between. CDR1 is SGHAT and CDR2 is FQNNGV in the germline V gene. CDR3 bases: TGTGCCAGCAGGCATTCATTCGGGCCTGGCTACACCTTC. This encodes CASRHSFGPGYTF.

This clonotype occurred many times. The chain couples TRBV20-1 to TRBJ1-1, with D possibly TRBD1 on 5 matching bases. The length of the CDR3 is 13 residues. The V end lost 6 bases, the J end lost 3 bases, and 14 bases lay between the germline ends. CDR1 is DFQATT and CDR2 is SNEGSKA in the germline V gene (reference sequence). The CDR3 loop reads CSARAPAHTEAFF. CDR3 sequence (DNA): TGCAGTGCCAGGGCACCCGCTCACACTGAAGCTTTCTTT.

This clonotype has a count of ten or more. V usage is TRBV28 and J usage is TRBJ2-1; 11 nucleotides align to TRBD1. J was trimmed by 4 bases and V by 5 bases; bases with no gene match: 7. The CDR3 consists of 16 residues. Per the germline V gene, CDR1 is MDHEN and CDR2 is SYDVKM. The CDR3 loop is CASSDGQGAGYNEQFF. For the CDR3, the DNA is TGTGCCAGCAGTGACGGACAGGGGGCTGGGTACAATGAGCAGTTCTTC.

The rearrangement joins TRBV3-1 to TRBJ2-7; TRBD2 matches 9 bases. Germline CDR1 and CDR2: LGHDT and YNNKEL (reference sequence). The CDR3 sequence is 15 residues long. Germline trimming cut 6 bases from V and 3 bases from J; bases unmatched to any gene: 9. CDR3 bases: TGTGCCAGCAGGGACTCGCTAGCGGGACTCTACGAGCAGTACTTC. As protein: CASRDSLAGLYEQYF.

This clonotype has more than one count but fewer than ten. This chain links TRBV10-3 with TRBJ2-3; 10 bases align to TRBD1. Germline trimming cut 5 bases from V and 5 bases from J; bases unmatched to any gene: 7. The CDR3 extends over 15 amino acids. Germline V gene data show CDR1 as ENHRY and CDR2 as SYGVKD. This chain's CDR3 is CAISTGTGAGDTQYF. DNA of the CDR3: TGTGCCATCAGTACCGGGACAGGGGCTGGAGATACGCAGTATTTT.

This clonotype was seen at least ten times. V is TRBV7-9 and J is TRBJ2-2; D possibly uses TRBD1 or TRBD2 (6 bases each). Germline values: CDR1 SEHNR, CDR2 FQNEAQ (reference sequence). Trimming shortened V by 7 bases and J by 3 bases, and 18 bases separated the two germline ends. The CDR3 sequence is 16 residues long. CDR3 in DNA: TGTGCCAGCATCAAAAACCGGGGGCAGGACACCGGGGAGCTGTTTTTT. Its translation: CASIKNRGQDTGELFF.

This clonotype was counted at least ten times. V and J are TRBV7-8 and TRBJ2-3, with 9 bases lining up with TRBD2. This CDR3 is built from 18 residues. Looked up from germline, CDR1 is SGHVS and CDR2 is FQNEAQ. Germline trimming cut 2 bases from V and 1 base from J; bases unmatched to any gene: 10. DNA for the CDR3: TGTGCCAGCAGCTTAAAACCCGCGGGAGGGCTGGGCACAGATACGCAGTATTTT. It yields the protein CASSLKPAGGLGTDTQYF. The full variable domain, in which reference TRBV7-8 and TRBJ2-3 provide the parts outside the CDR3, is GAGVSQSPRYKVAKRGQDVALRCDPISGHVSLFWYQQALGQGPEFLTYFQNEAQLDKSGLPSDRFFAERPEGSVSTLKIQRTQQEDSAVYLCASSLKPAGGLGTDTQYFGPGTRLTVL.

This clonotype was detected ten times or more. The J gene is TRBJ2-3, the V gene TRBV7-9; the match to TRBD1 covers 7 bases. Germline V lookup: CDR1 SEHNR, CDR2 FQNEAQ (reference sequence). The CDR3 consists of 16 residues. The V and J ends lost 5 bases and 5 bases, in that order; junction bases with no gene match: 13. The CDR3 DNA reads TGTGCCAGCAGCCCCCCCGGTGAGGGGGCCCGAGATACGCAGTATTTT. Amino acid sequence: CASSPPGEGARDTQYF. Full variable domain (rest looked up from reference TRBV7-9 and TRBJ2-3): DTGVSQNPRHKITKRGQNVTFRCDPISEHNRLYWYRQTLGQGPEFLTYFQNEAQLEKSRLLSDRFSAERPKGSFSTLEIQRTEQGDSAMYLCASSPPGEGARDTQYFGPGTRLTVL.

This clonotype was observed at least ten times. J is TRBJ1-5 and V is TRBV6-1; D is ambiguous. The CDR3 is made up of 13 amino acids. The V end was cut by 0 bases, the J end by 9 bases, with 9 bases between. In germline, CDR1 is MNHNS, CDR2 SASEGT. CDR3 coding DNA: TGTGCCAGCAGTGAAGCCATCCCCTCGCCCCAGCATTTT. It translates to CASSEAIPSPQHF.

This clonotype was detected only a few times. CDR3 sequence: CASSLGVPFSGGYTF. CDR3 nucleotide sequence: TGTGCCAGCAGTTTAGGGGTACCCTTCAGTGGGGGCTACACCTTC. The V call is TRBV6-1, the J call TRBJ1-2, with TRBD1 as a possible D gene (5 bases). CDR3 length equals 15 residues. The V gene lost 5 bases and the J gene lost 8 bases, with 21 bases spanning the gap. Germline CDR1 reads MNHNS; CDR2 reads SASEGT.

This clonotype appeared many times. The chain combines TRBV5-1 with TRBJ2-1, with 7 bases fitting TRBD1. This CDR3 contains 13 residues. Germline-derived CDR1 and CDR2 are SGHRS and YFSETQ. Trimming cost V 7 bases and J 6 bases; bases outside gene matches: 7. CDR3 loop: CASQDRIRNEQFF. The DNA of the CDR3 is TGCGCCAGCCAGGACAGGATACGCAATGAGCAGTTCTTC.

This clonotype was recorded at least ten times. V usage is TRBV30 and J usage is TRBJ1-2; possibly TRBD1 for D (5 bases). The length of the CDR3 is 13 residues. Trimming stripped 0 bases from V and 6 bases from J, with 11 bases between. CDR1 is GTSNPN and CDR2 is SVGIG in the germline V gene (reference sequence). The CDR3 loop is CAWSVDSPHGYTF. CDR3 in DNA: TGTGCCTGGAGTGTAGACAGTCCCCATGGCTACACCTTC.

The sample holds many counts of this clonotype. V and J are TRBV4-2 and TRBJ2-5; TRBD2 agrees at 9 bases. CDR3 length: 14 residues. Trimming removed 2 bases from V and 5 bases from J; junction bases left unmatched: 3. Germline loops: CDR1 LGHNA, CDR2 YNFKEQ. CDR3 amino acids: CASSQRGGGETQYF. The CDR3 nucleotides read TGTGCCAGCAGCCAACGCGGGGGGGGTGAGACCCAGTACTTC.

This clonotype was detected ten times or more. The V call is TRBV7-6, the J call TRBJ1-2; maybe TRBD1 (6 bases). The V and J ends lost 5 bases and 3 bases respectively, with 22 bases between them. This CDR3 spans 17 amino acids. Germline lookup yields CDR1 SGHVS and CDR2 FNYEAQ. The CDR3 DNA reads TGTGCCAGCAGCCGCGACAGGACCCGAGCAAACTACTATGGCTACACCTTC. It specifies CASSRDRTRANYYGYTF.

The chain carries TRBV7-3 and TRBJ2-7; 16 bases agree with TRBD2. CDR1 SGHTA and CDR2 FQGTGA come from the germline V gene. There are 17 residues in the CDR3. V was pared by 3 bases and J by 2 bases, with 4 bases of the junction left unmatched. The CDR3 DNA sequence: TGTGCCAGCAGCTTTGCGGGACTAGCGGGGGGGACCTACGAGCAGTACTTC. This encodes CASSFAGLAGGTYEQYF.

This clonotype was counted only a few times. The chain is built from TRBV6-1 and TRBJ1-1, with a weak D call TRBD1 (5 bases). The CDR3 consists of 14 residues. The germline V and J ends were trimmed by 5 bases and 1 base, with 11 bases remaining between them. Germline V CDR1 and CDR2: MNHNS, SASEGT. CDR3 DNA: TGTGCCAGCAGTCAAATGACAGAGAACACTGAAGCTTTCTTT. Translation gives CASSQMTENTEAFF.

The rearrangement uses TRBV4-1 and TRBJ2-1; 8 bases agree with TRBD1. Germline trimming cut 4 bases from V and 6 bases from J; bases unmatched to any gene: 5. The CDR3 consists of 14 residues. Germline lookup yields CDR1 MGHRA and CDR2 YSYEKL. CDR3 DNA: TGCGCCAGCAGCCCGCGACAGGGGAGCAATGAGCAGTTCTTC. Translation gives CASSPRQGSNEQFF.

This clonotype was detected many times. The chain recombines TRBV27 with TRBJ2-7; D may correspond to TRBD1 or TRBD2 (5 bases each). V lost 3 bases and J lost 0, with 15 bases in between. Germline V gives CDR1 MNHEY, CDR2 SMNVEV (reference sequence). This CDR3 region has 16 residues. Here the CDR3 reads CASSLSWNGASYEQYF. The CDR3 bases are TGTGCCAGCAGTTTGAGTTGGAACGGGGCCTCCTACGAGCAGTACTTC.

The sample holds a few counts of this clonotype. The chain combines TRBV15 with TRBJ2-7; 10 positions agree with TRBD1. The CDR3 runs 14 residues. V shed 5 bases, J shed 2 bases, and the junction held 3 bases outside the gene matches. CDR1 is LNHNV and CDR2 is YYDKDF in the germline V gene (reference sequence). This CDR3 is CATSAGTGAYEQYF. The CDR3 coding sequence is TGTGCCACCAGCGCGGGGACAGGGGCCTACGAGCAGTACTTC.

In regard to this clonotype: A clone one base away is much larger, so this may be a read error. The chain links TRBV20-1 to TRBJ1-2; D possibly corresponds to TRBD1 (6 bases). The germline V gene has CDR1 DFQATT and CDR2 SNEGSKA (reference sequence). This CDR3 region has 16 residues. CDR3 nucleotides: TGCAGTACTAGAGGCTCCGGACAGAGTGTGGGGTATGGCTACACCTTC. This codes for CSTRGSGQSVGYGYTF.

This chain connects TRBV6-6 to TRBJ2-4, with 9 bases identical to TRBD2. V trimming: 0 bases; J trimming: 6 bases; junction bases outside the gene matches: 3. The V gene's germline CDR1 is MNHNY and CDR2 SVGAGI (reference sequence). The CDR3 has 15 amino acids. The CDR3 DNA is TGTGCCAGCAGTTACTCGGCTAGCGGGGCAAACATTCAGTACTTC. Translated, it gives CASSYSASGANIQYF.

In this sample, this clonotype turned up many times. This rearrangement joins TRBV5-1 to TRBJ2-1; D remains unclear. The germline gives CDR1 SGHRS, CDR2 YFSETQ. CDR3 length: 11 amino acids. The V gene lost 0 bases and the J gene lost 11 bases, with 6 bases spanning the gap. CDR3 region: CASSLDKKQFF. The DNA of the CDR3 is TGCGCCAGCAGCTTGGATAAAAAGCAGTTCTTC.

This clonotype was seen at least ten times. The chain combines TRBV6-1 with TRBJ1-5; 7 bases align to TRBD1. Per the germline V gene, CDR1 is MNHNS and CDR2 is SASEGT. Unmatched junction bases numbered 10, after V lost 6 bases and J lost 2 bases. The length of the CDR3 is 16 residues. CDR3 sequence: CASSPGQVGRNQPQHF. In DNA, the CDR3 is TGTGCCAGCAGCCCCGGACAGGTTGGTCGCAATCAGCCCCAGCATTTT.

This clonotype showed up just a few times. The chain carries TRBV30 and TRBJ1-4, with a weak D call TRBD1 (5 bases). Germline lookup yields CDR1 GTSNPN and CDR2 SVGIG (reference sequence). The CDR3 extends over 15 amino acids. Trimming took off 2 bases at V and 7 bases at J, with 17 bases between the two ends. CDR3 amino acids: CAWSPPGGVGEKLFF. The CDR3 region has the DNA TGTGCCTGGAGTCCCCCGGGGGGGGTGGGTGAAAAACTGTTTTTT.